This TCR beta chain was obtained from a study of cytomegalovirus exposure and HLA in healthy donors. Study observations and caveats: CMV antigen specificity was confirmed in vitro for a few CMV-associated chains. Across donors, most TCRs were seen rarely, yet some public ones were widespread. The authors enumerated over 150 TCR beta chains as linked to cytomegalovirus.

The donors belonged to the approximately 120-subject validation cohort, separate from the roughly 670-subject first cohort. The V segment lost 0 bases and the J segment 3 bases; nucleotides outside the gene matches: 2. There are 15 residues in the CDR3. Per germline, CDR1 MRHNA and CDR2 SNTAGT. Some clones are missing from TCRdb's copy, which holds only in-frame ones; the method was immunoSEQ multiplex PCR. The sample lists tens of thousands of clones; around 90% were seen once. This clone is termed medium-sized (0.01 to 0.1%). The antigen remains unidentified. The rearrangement links TRBV6-4 to TRBJ2-1; 7 nucleotides line up with TRBD2. The clonotype was recovered from a young woman in good health and CMV-seropositive. Material: PBMCs. The CDR3 sequence is CASSDSPGGYNEQFF. The DNA of the CDR3 is TGTGCCAGCAGTGACTCGCCGGGAGGCTACAATGAGCAGTTCTTC.